The source of this T cell receptor (beta chain) is a study of identical twins. In this sample, this clonotype turned up a few times. Its antigen remains unknown. Study-wide results and caveats: In beta out-of-frame sequences, the excess sharing between twins was weaker. Twin sharing of out-of-frame TCR alpha was underestimated by models in monozygotic pairs.

The length of the CDR3 is 15 residues. Unmatched junction bases numbered 8, after V lost 6 bases and J lost 4 bases. Germline V gene sequence: CDR1 SNHLY, CDR2 FYNNEI. TCRdb itself ran the 5' RACE reads through MiXCR, one entry per CDR3 protein. The sample yields hundreds of thousands of distinct CDR3 sequences, about 20% seen once. These data are also associated with another study on T cells expressing NK-cell markers. From that paper: Leadership of the CD3+CD56-NKG2C+ fraction also belonged to these clonotypes in four donors.

Source material: PBMCs. The rearrangement links TRBV2 to TRBJ1-2, with TRBD1 identical over 10 bases. This sequence was found in a woman aged 18-30 years in good health. This CDR3 reads CASRKKGQGGYGYTF. The CDR3 DNA reads as TGTGCCAGCAGAAAAAAAGGACAGGGGGGCTATGGCTACACCTTC.